The 20 T cell receptor beta chains below were found in one sample sequenced in a study of T cells in narcolepsy. Sequenced by immunoSEQ multiplex PCR; TCRdb stores in-frame clones only, minus some. The table lists 30,000 to 45,000 clones, roughly 84% of them singletons, with about 1.5% in the top ten. The sample was CD45RA- memory CD4+ T cells from PBMCs. The receptors originated from a human donor with narcolepsy.

The J gene is TRBJ1-1, the V gene TRBV18, with a possible D match to TRBD1 (5 bases). V was shortened by 2 bases and J by 4 bases, with 14 bases between the two germline ends. The CDR3 is 15 residues long. Per the germline V gene, CDR1 is KGHSH and CDR2 is LQKENI. The CDR3 sequence is CASSPDLGVGTEAFF. CDR3 in DNA: TGTGCCAGCTCACCAGATCTAGGGGTGGGCACTGAAGCTTTCTTT.

The CDR3 coding sequence is TGTGCCTGGGGACTGTCGCTTATCGAGCAGTACTTC. This encodes CAWGLSLIEQYF. The V call is TRBV30, the J call TRBJ2-7, with D maybe TRBD2 (5 bases). Germline CDR1 is GTSNPN and CDR2 is SVGIG (reference sequence). Deletions cut 5 bases from V and 6 bases from J, with 14 bases between. The CDR3 is 12 amino acids.

This chain joins TRBV30 and TRBJ1-2; the match to TRBD1 covers 7 bases. V lost 6 bases, J lost 7 bases, and 8 bases stayed unmatched. This CDR3 has 12 amino acids. Germline V gene lookup returns CDR1 GTSNPN and CDR2 SVGIG (reference sequence). As DNA, the CDR3 is TGTGCCTGCCGGGAGGGGGCGGGTGGCTACACCTTC. This sequence encodes CACREGAGGYTF.

The chain recombines TRBV11-2 with TRBJ1-2, with TRBD1 matching 9 bases. Germline lookup yields CDR1 SGHAT and CDR2 FQNNGV. The CDR3 length is 17 residues. The V and J ends lost 1 base and 4 bases, in that order; junction bases with no gene match: 10. DNA of the CDR3: TGTGCCAGCAGCTTAGGAGGGACAGGGTTTTCGGGCTATGGCTACACCTTC. Encoded protein: CASSLGGTGFSGYGYTF.

V and J are TRBV19 and TRBJ1-2, with D possibly TRBD1 on 6 matching bases. Germline V gene sequence: CDR1 LNHDA, CDR2 SQIVND (reference sequence). The CDR3 consists of 13 residues. V shed 7 bases and J shed 4 bases, with 13 bases lying between them. CDR3 in DNA: TGTGCCAGTACCCGAGGGGGGCTCTATGGCTACACCTTC. It yields the protein CASTRGGLYGYTF.

The rearrangement uses TRBV14 and TRBJ2-7; D is unresolved. The length of the CDR3 is 11 residues. V was trimmed by 1 base and J by 5 bases, leaving 3 bases between them. The germline CDR1 and CDR2 sequences are SGHDN and FVKESK. The DNA for the CDR3 is TGTGCCAGCAGCCAAGGACACGAGCAGTACTTC. This sequence encodes CASSQGHEQYF.

This clone has only a few counts. V and J are TRBV16 and TRBJ1-1; D is ambiguous. The germline V and J ends were trimmed by 0 bases and 1 base, with 6 bases remaining between them. This CDR3 has 14 amino acids. Germline CDR1 reads KGHSY; CDR2 reads FQNENV. CDR3 in amino acids: CASSQSGRNTEAFF. In DNA form, the CDR3 reads TGTGCCAGCAGCCAATCGGGGAGGAACACTGAAGCTTTCTTT.

This chain uses TRBV10-3 with TRBJ2-1; D assignment may be TRBD1 or TRBD2 (5 bases each). The CDR3 runs 17 residues. Trimming pared 3 bases from V and 0 bases from J, leaving 15 bases between. Germline assignment: CDR1 ENHRY and CDR2 SYGVKD. The CDR3 protein is CAISDFGTPSSYNEQFF. The CDR3 DNA sequence: TGTGCCATCAGTGATTTTGGGACGCCGAGCTCCTACAATGAGCAGTTCTTC.

The J gene is TRBJ2-5, the V gene TRBV5-1; D perhaps matches TRBD2 (5 bases). The CDR3 sequence is 12 residues long. Trimming pared 7 bases from V and 4 bases from J, leaving 11 bases between. CDR1 is SGHRS, CDR2 YFSETQ, per germline. In nucleotides, the CDR3 is TGCGCCAGCCACGATCGGGGAGAGACCCAGTACTTC. Translating gives CASHDRGETQYF.

V and J are TRBV19 and TRBJ1-6; possible D gene TRBD1, 6 bases. Germline loops: CDR1 LNHDA, CDR2 SQIVND (reference sequence). CDR3 length equals 15 residues. V was clipped by 5 bases and J by 7 bases, with 15 bases between them. The chain's CDR3 is CASSPEGGRNSPLHF. The CDR3 nucleotides are TGTGCCAGTAGTCCGGAGGGGGGGCGGAATTCACCCCTCCACTTT.

The rearrangement joins TRBV7-9 to TRBJ2-6; D not certain. The CDR3 contains 14 residues. Looked up from germline, CDR1 is SEHNR and CDR2 is FQNEAQ (reference sequence). Between the trimmed V and J ends, which lost 8 bases and 0 bases, there was a span of 8 bases. DNA for the CDR3: TGTGCCAGCCAAGGGTCCTCTGGGGCCAACGTCCTGACTTTC. Protein sequence: CASQGSSGANVLTF.

V usage is TRBV7-3 and J usage is TRBJ2-1, with TRBD2 matching over 9 bases. CDR1 SGHTA and CDR2 FQGTGA come from the germline V gene. J lost 5 bases, V lost 5 bases, and 4 bases had no gene match. The CDR3 is 14 amino acids. CDR3 DNA sequence: TGTGCCAGCAGCCGCTCTAGCGGGGACAATGAGCAGTTCTTC. Its translation is CASSRSSGDNEQFF.

The chain joins TRBV19 to TRBJ1-5, with no clear D. The CDR3 contains 14 residues. V was trimmed by 0 bases and J by 5 bases, leaving 8 bases between them. Germline assignment: CDR1 LNHDA and CDR2 SQIVND (reference sequence). CDR3 region: CASSIEVTHQPQHF. The CDR3 DNA reads as TGTGCCAGTAGTATAGAGGTCACCCATCAGCCCCAGCATTTT.

The J gene is TRBJ1-6, the V gene TRBV25-1, with D tentatively TRBD1 (6 bases). Trimming stripped 7 bases from V and 10 bases from J, with 14 bases between. Germline CDR1 and CDR2: MGHDK and SYGVNS. This CDR3 contains 13 residues. This chain's CDR3 is CASTPRGNSPLHF. DNA for the CDR3: TGTGCCAGCACCCCGAGGGGGAACTCACCCCTCCACTTT. The whole variable domain, filled in from reference TRBV25-1 and TRBJ1-6, reads EADIYQTPRYLVIGTGKKITLECSQTMGHDKMYWYQQDPGMELHLIHYSYGVNSTEKGDLSSESTVSRIRTEHFPLTLESARPSHTSQYLCASTPRGNSPLHFGNGTRLTVT.

The chain combines TRBV23-1 with TRBJ2-7; 8 nucleotides align to TRBD1. TRBV23-1 is treated as an ORF (open reading frame) with a function not yet certain. V lost 4 bases, J lost 3 bases, and 8 bases stayed unmatched. This CDR3 is built from 15 residues. CDR3 sequence: CASSPLGQGIYEQYF. The CDR3 region has the DNA TGCGCCAGCAGTCCACTCGGACAGGGTATCTACGAGCAGTACTTC.

The rearrangement links TRBV5-1 to TRBJ1-1; D unresolved. The germline gives CDR1 SGHRS, CDR2 YFSETQ. The CDR3 has 14 residues. The germline V and J ends were trimmed by 4 bases and 1 base, with 11 bases remaining between them. The DNA for the CDR3 is TGCGCCAGCAGCCCCGGACGGTCGAACACTGAAGCTTTCTTT. This gives the protein CASSPGRSNTEAFF.

The rearrangement links TRBV7-2 to TRBJ2-7; 8 nucleotides agree with TRBD1. The germline CDR1 and CDR2 sequences are SGHTA and FQGNSA. V was pared by 3 bases and J by 6 bases, with 7 bases of the junction left unmatched. The CDR3 consists of 14 residues. The CDR3 reads CASSLDRALVEQYF. CDR3 nucleotide sequence: TGTGCCAGCAGCTTGGACAGGGCCCTAGTCGAGCAGTACTTC.

V usage is TRBV5-1 and J usage is TRBJ2-3; TRBD1 or TRBD2 may be the D gene (5 bases each). Per the germline V gene, CDR1 is SGHRS and CDR2 is YFSETQ. The V and J ends lost 8 bases and 2 bases respectively, with 12 bases between them. The CDR3 covers 13 residues. The CDR3 reads CASGGLSTDTQYF. CDR3 nucleotides: TGCGCCAGTGGGGGTTTGTCCACAGATACGCAGTATTTT.

The V gene is TRBV7-3, the J gene TRBJ2-3; either TRBD1 or TRBD2 may fit D (6 bases each). The CDR3 is made up of 15 amino acids. Germline CDR1 reads SGHTA; CDR2 reads FQGTGA. The V and J ends lost 4 bases and 5 bases respectively, with 16 bases between them. The CDR3, as DNA: TGTGCCAGCAGCTCCTACGGGGGCCTAGAAGATACGCAGTATTTT. This gives the protein CASSSYGGLEDTQYF.

The CDR3 sequence: CASSEGTGTTYEQYF. The DNA for the CDR3 is TGTGCCAGCAGCGAAGGGACGGGGACAACCTACGAGCAGTACTTC. V is TRBV9 and J is TRBJ2-7, with D maybe TRBD1 (6 bases). The CDR3 covers 15 residues. V was cut by 3 bases and J by 2 bases, with 15 bases left in between. Germline loops: CDR1 SGDLS, CDR2 YYNGEE.